This T cell receptor beta chain originates from a study of blood T cell repertoires in COVID-19. At the level of the study: The United States, Italy and Spain supplied acute and convalescent COVID-19 samples. T cells, B-cell-depleted T cells, or PBMCs provided the cDNA or gDNA that served as material.

The authors' processing: Reference gene primer amplification yielded estimated nucleated cell counts. Profiling relied on immunoSEQ multiplex PCR, and the TCRdb table lists in-frame clones only, not all of them. The V and J calls and clone size are taken from that table; D and trimming were inferred from the DNA. Among approximately 84,000 clones listed, 83% were seen once. The CDR3 spans 14 residues. CDR1 and CDR2 from the germline V gene are LGHDT and YNNKEL (reference sequence). V shed 2 bases and J 8 bases; nucleotides not matched to a gene: 9. The TCR originated in a woman at least 80 years old with acute or convalescent COVID-19. Sequenced material: peripheral blood. This chain joins TRBV3-1 (or the pseudogene TRBV3-2) and TRBJ2-7; 7 positions match TRBD2. In DNA form, the CDR3 reads TGTGCCAGCAGCCAACGCGCGGGAGAGGCTCAGCAGTACTTC. This translates into CASSQRAGEAQQYF.